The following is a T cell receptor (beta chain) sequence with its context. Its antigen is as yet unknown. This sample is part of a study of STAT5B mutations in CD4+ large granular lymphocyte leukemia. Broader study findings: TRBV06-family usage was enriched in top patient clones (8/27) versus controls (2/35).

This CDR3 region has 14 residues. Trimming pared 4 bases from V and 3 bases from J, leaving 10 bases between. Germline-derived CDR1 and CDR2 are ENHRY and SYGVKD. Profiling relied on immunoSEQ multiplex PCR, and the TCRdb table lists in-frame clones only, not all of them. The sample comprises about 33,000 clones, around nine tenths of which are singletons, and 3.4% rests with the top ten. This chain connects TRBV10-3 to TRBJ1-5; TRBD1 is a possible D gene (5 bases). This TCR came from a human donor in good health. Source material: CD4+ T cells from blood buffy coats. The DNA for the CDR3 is TGTGCCATCAGTGTAGCGGGGCCCAATCAGCCCCAGCATTTT. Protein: CAISVAGPNQPQHF.